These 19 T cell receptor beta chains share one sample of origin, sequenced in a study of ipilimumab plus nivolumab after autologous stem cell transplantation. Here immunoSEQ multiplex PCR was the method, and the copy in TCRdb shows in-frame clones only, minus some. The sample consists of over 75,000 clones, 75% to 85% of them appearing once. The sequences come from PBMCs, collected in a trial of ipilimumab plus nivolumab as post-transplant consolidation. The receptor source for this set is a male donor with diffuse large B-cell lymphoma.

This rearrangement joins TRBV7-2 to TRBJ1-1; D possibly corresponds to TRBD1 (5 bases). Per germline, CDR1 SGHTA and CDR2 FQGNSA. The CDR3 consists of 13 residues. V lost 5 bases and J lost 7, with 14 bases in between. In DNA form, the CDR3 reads TGTGCCAGCAGCCGACGGGGTAGGGGTGAAGCTTTCTTT. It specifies CASSRRGRGEAFF.

The CDR3: CASSQDLVGSYEQYF. DNA for the CDR3: TGTGCCAGCAGCCAAGATTTAGTGGGATCCTACGAGCAGTACTTC. The rearrangement uses TRBV4-2 and TRBJ2-5; D gene uncertain. The J call is doubtful: the DNA matches TRBJ2-7 better. Germline assignment: CDR1 LGHNA and CDR2 YNFKEQ. The CDR3 spans 15 residues.

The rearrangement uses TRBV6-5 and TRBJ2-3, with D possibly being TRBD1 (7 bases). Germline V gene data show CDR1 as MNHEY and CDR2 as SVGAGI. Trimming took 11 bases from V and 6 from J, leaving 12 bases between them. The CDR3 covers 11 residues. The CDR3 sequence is CAGGTADTQYF. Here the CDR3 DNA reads TGTGCCGGCGGGACAGCGGATACGCAGTATTTT.

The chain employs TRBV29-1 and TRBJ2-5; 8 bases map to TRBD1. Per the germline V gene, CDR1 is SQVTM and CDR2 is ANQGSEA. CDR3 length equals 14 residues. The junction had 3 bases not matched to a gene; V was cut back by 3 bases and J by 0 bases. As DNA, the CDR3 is TGCAGCGTTGAGGACAGGGCGTACCAAGAGACCCAGTACTTC. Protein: CSVEDRAYQETQYF.

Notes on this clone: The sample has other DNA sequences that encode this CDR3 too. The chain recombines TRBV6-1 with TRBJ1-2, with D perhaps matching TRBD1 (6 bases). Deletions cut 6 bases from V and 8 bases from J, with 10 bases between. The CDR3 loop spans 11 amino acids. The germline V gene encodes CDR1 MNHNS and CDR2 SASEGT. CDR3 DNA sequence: TGTGCCAGCAGGAGGGGGGACGGCTACACCTTC. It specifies CASRRGDGYTF.

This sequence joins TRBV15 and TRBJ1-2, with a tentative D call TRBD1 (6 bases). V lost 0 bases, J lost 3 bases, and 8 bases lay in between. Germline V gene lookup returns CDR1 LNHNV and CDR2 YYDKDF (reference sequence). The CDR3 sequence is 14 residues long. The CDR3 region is CATSRDRGYYGYTF. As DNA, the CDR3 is TGTGCCACCAGCAGAGATAGGGGGTACTATGGCTACACCTTC.

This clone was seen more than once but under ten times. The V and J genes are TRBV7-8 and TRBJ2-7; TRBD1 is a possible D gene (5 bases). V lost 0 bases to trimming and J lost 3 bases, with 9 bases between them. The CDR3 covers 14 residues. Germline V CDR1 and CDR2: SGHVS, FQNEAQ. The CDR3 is CASSLASGIYEQYF. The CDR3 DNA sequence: TGTGCCAGCAGCTTAGCGTCAGGGATCTACGAGCAGTACTTC.

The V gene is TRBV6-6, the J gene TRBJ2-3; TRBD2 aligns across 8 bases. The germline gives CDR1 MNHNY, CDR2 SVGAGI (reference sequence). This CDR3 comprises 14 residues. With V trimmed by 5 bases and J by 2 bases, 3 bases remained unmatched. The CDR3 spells CASSRGGFTDTQYF. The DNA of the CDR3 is TGTGCCAGCAGTCGGGGGGGGTTCACAGATACGCAGTATTTT.

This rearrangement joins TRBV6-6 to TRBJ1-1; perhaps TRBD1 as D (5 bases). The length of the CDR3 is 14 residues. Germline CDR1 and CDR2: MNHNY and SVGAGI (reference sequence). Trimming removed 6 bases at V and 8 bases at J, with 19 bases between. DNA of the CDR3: TGTGCCAGCAGCCGACCCATGACAGTGTTGGAAGCTTTCTTT. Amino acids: CASSRPMTVLEAFF.

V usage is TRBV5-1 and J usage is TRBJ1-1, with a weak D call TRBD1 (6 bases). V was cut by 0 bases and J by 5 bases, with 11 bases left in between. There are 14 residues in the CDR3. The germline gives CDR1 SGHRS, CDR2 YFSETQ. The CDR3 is CASSLAVGQTEAFF. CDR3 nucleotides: TGCGCCAGCAGCTTGGCCGTTGGACAGACTGAAGCTTTCTTT. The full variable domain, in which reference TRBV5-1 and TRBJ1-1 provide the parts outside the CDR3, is KAGVTQTPRYLIKTRGQQVTLSCSPISGHRSVSWYQQTPGQGLQFLFEYFSETQRNKGNFPGRFSGRQFSNSRSEMNVSTLELGDSALYLCASSLAVGQTEAFFGQGTRLTVV.

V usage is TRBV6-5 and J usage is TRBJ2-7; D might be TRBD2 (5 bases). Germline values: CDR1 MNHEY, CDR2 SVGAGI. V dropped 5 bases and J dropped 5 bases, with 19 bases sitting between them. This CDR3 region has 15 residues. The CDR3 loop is CASSNSPGSADEQYF. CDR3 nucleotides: TGTGCCAGCAGTAACAGTCCGGGGTCCGCCGACGAGCAGTACTTC.

The CDR3 sequence is CASSRTVNTEAFF. The CDR3 DNA reads as TGTGCCAGCTCGCGGACAGTGAACACTGAAGCTTTCTTT. The rearrangement links TRBV18 to TRBJ1-1; possible D gene TRBD1, 6 bases. The length of the CDR3 is 13 residues. Germline V CDR1 and CDR2: KGHSH, LQKENI. Between the trimmed V and J ends, which lost 6 bases and 0 bases, there was a span of 8 bases.

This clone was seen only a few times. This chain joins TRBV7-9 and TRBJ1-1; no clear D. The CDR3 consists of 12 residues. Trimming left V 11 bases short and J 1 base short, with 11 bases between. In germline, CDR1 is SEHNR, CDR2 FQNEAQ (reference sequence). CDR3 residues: CAGDNGNTEAFF. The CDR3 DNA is TGTGCCGGAGACAACGGGAACACTGAAGCTTTCTTT.

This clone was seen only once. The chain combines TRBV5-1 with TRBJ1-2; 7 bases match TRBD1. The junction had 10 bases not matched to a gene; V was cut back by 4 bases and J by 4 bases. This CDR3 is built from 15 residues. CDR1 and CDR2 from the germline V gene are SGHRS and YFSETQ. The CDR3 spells CASSPRGGEGYGYTF. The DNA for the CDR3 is TGCGCCAGCAGCCCCAGAGGGGGCGAGGGCTATGGCTACACCTTC.

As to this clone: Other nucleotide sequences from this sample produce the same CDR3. The CDR3 protein is CASSQDRRITDTQYF. As DNA, the CDR3 is TGTGCCAGCAGCCAAGATCGCCGAATCACAGATACGCAGTATTTT. The chain is built from TRBV4-2 and TRBJ2-3, with D hard to call. From germline, CDR1 is LGHNA and CDR2 YNFKEQ. The CDR3 length is 15 residues. V was shortened by 0 bases and J by 2 bases, with 9 bases between the two germline ends.

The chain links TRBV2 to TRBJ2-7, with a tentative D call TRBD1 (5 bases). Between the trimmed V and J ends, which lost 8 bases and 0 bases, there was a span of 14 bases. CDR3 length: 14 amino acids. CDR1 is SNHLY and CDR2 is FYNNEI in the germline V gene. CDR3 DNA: TGTGCCAGCGGTTCACAGGCCTCCTCCTACGAGCAGTACTTC. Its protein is CASGSQASSYEQYF.

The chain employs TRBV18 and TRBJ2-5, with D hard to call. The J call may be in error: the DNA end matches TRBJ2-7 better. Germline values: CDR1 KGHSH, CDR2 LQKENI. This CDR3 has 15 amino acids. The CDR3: CASSPPGLGAYEQYF. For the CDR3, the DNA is TGTGCCAGCTCACCACCAGGTCTGGGCGCCTACGAGCAGTACTTC.

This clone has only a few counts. CDR3 nucleotide sequence: TGCGCCAGCAGCCAAGGGGGACTGGGTACGAGGAACACTGAAGCTTTCTTT. This translates into CASSQGGLGTRNTEAFF. The chain is built from TRBV4-1 and TRBJ1-1; possibly TRBD1 for D (5 bases). The CDR3 has 17 amino acids. V lost 1 base, J lost 1 base, and 16 bases lay in between. CDR1 and CDR2 (germline): MGHRA, YSYEKL.

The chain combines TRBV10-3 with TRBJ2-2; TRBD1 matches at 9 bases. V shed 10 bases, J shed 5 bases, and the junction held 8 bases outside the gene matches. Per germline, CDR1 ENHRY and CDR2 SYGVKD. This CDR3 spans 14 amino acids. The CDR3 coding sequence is TGTGCCACCACAGGACAGGGGAATACCGGGGAGCTGTTTTTT. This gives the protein CATTGQGNTGELFF.